Presented here are 24 T cell receptor beta chains from one specimen sequenced in a study of blood T cell repertoires in COVID-19. Data came from immunoSEQ multiplex PCR; TCRdb stores just in-frame clones and leaves some out. The sample consists of 55,000 to 70,000 clones, roughly 81% of them appearing once. The sequencing input was peripheral blood. These receptors originate from a man older than 75 with acute or convalescent COVID-19.

J is TRBJ2-5 and V is TRBV5-4; tentative D call: TRBD1 (5 bases). The CDR3 runs to 14 residues. Germline V gives CDR1 SGHNT, CDR2 YYREEE (reference sequence). Trimming shortened V by 2 bases and J by 2 bases, and 10 bases separated the two germline ends. CDR3 amino acids: CASSFTGVQETQYF. CDR3 nucleotide sequence: TGTGCCAGCAGCTTTACAGGAGTGCAAGAGACCCAGTACTTC.

The chain links TRBV4-1 to TRBJ2-7; 8 bases are a match to TRBD2. The CDR3 contains 15 residues. V was clipped by 3 bases and J by 4 bases; unmatched bases: 8. Germline V CDR1 and CDR2: MGHRA, YSYEKL. The CDR3 region has the DNA TGCGCCAGCAGCCATCTCCCCGCTAGCGGGTACGAGCAGTACTTC. Translating it yields CASSHLPASGYEQYF.

The sample holds one count of this clone. The chain couples TRBV2 to TRBJ2-7, with TRBD2 matching 8 bases. This CDR3 is 14 amino acids long. Germline lookup yields CDR1 SNHLY and CDR2 FYNNEI. With 6 bases clipped from V and 6 bases from J, the junction kept 10 bases outside the gene matches. The CDR3 region has the DNA TGTGCCAGCAGGGCCTCGGGACTAGTGGGCGAGCAGTACTTC. Its protein product is CASRASGLVGEQYF.

This chain joins TRBV29-1 and TRBJ2-4, with D maybe TRBD2 (5 bases). With 0 bases removed from V and 1 base from J, the gap between germline ends came to 7 bases. This CDR3 has 14 amino acids. Per germline, CDR1 SQVTM and CDR2 ANQGSEA. This chain's CDR3 is CSVEEGGAKNIQYF. CDR3 DNA sequence: TGCAGCGTTGAAGAAGGAGGTGCCAAAAACATTCAGTACTTC.

J is TRBJ1-3 and V is TRBV24-1; a weak D match, TRBD1 (6 bases). The CDR3 totals 16 residues. The germline gives CDR1 KGHDR, CDR2 SFDVKD. Trimming cost V 4 bases and J 3 bases, with 15 bases left between them. CDR3 loop: CATSEAGTYNGNTIYF. For the CDR3, the DNA is TGTGCCACCAGTGAGGCCGGGACATATAATGGAAACACCATATATTTT.

The chain has TRBV4-3 and TRBJ2-1, with a weak D call TRBD2 (6 bases). CDR3 size: 17 residues. The germline gives CDR1 LGHNA, CDR2 YSLEER. V was shortened by 3 bases and J by 3 bases, with 18 bases between the two germline ends. The CDR3 loop reads CASSQEAPGLFYNEQFF. The CDR3 DNA follows: TGCGCCAGCAGCCAGGAAGCCCCGGGACTCTTCTACAATGAGCAGTTCTTC.

The chain couples TRBV6-4 to TRBJ2-2; D perhaps matches TRBD2 (6 bases). This CDR3 spans 15 amino acids. The germline V and J ends were trimmed by 4 bases and 4 bases, with 13 bases remaining between them. Germline V gene data show CDR1 as MRHNA and CDR2 as SNTAGT. The CDR3 DNA sequence: TGTGCCAGCAGTGCAAGCGCCGGGGGCACCGGGGAGCTGTTTTTT. It translates to CASSASAGGTGELFF.

This chain uses TRBV27 with TRBJ2-7, with 11 bases that match TRBD1. J lost 1 base, V lost 6 bases, and 5 bases had no gene match. CDR3 length: 15 residues. Germline V lookup: CDR1 MNHEY, CDR2 SMNVEV (reference sequence). CDR3 in DNA: TGTGCCAGCAGAATCGGACAGGGGGCATCCTACGAGCAGTACTTC. Its translation: CASRIGQGASYEQYF.

V gene TRBV15 combines with J gene TRBJ1-2, with 7 bases identical to TRBD1. Germline V CDR1 and CDR2: LNHNV, YYDKDF (reference sequence). This CDR3 is 15 amino acids long. The V and J ends lost 1 base and 8 bases, in that order; junction bases with no gene match: 10. This chain's CDR3 is CATSRALEGARGYTF. The CDR3 nucleotides are TGTGCCACCAGCAGAGCGCTTGAGGGGGCGCGGGGCTACACCTTC.

The chain is built from TRBV4-3 and TRBJ2-5; 8 bases match TRBD1. The CDR3 spans 15 residues. The junction had 6 bases not matched to a gene; V was cut back by 4 bases and J by 2 bases. Germline CDR1 LGHNA, CDR2 YSLEER. CDR3 protein: CASSRFRGRQETQYF. DNA of the CDR3: TGCGCCAGCAGCCGATTCAGGGGGCGGCAAGAGACCCAGTACTTC.

The rearrangement joins TRBV10-3 to TRBJ1-1; D uncertain. Trimming cost V 0 bases and J 0 bases, with 8 bases left between them. This CDR3 has 15 residues. Germline assignment: CDR1 ENHRY and CDR2 SYGVKD. CDR3 in DNA: TGTGCCATCAGTGAGTCGCCGCGGATGAACACTGAAGCTTTCTTT. Its protein product is CAISESPRMNTEAFF.

This clone was observed a single time. The chain carries TRBV7-2 and TRBJ1-1; a possible D gene is TRBD1 (5 bases). Germline V lookup: CDR1 SGHTA, CDR2 FQGNSA. This CDR3 has 13 amino acids. Trimming removed 5 bases from V and 4 bases from J, with 11 bases in between. The CDR3 here is CASSRQQGTEAFF. The DNA of the CDR3 is TGTGCCAGCAGCCGACAGCAGGGCACTGAAGCTTTCTTT. The full variable domain, with the rest looked up from reference TRBV7-2 and TRBJ1-1, is GAGVSQSPSNKVTEKGKDVELRCDPISGHTALYWYRQSLGQGLEFLIYFQGNSAPDKSGLPSDRFSAERTGGSVSTLTIQRTQQEDSAVYLCASSRQQGTEAFFGQGTRLTVV.

The chain carries TRBV7-3 and TRBJ2-1; 10 positions match TRBD2. The V and J ends lost 5 bases and 8 bases, in that order; junction bases with no gene match: 12. Germline CDR1 SGHTA, CDR2 FQGTGA. CDR3 length: 16 amino acids. CDR3 in DNA: TGTGCCAGCAGCCCATCGGCTAGCGGGGGCCGGGATGAGCAGTTCTTC. Translated: CASSPSASGGRDEQFF.

V usage is TRBV4-1 and J usage is TRBJ2-5; 14 bases line up with TRBD2. V trimming: 1 base; J trimming: 4 bases; junction bases outside the gene matches: 5. Germline CDR1 is MGHRA and CDR2 is YSYEKL. The CDR3 is 17 amino acids. The CDR3 coding sequence is TGCGCCAGCAGCCAAGGAATGGGACTAGCGGGAGTAGAGACCCAGTACTTC. Encoded protein: CASSQGMGLAGVETQYF.

In this sample, this clone turned up many times. Within the sample, other DNA sequences also encode this same CDR3. CDR3 nucleotides: TGCGCCAGCAGCCTACAGGGGAACACTGAAGCTTTCTTT. It encodes CASSLQGNTEAFF. The J gene is TRBJ1-1, the V gene TRBV5-1, with a possible D match to TRBD1 (6 bases). CDR1 and CDR2 from the germline V gene are SGHRS and YFSETQ. V was clipped by 4 bases and J by 1 base, with 8 bases between them. CDR3 length equals 13 residues.

The J gene is TRBJ2-3, the V gene TRBV5-1; D gene ambiguous. The CDR3 consists of 14 residues. Germline CDR1 and CDR2: SGHRS and YFSETQ. The ends were cut back, 0 bases at V and 6 bases at J, with 11 bases in the middle. CDR3 DNA sequence: TGCGCCAGCAGCTTGGCTATTAGCTCTGATACGCAGTATTTT. This gives the protein CASSLAISSDTQYF.

The chain is built from TRBV28 and TRBJ2-1, with 7 bases aligning to TRBD2. The J segment lost 1 base and the V segment lost 7 bases, leaving 7 bases of the junction unmatched. The CDR3 runs 15 residues. CDR1 is MDHEN and CDR2 is SYDVKM in the germline V gene. CDR3 nucleotides: TGTGCCAGCATCTACGGCGGGAGTTCCTACAATGAGCAGTTCTTC. Its translation: CASIYGGSSYNEQFF.

The chain couples TRBV6-2 or TRBV6-3 to TRBJ2-1; 7 bases fit TRBD2. The CDR3 runs 14 residues. The V segment lost 4 bases and the J segment 7 bases; nucleotides outside the gene matches: 7. Looked up from germline, CDR1 is MNHEY and CDR2 is SVGEGT. The CDR3 bases are TGTGCCAGCAGTTGGGCTAGCGGCAGTAATGAGCAGTTCTTC. Translating it yields CASSWASGSNEQFF.

The chain uses TRBV20-1 and TRBJ2-1; possibly TRBD2 for D (6 bases). CDR1 is DFQATT and CDR2 is SNEGSKA in the germline V gene (reference sequence). V was clipped by 3 bases and J by 4 bases, with 7 bases between them. This CDR3 contains 12 residues. CDR3 amino acids: CSASSGYNEQFF. CDR3 nucleotides: TGCAGTGCTAGTAGCGGTTACAATGAGCAGTTCTTC.

This chain joins TRBV27 and TRBJ2-6; 8 bases fit TRBD1. Trimming took 4 bases from V and 1 from J; bases not matched to a gene: 9. CDR1 MNHEY and CDR2 SMNVEV come from the germline V gene (reference sequence). The CDR3 is 18 amino acids. The CDR3 DNA is TGTGCCAGCAGTTCCCGGACAGGGAGAAGGTCTGGGGCCAACGTCCTGACTTTC. Translated, it gives CASSSRTGRRSGANVLTF.

The chain has TRBV2 and TRBJ1-2; no firm D call. This CDR3 contains 13 residues. The germline V gene has CDR1 SNHLY and CDR2 FYNNEI. V was trimmed by 5 bases and J by 1 base, leaving 8 bases between them. As DNA, the CDR3 is TGTGCCAGCAGTCAGACAAGTAACTATGGCTACACCTTC. Protein sequence: CASSQTSNYGYTF.

This clone was detected once. This CDR3 reads CASSGHYGYTF. The CDR3 nucleotides read TGTGCCAGCAGTGGCCACTATGGCTACACCTTC. V gene TRBV6-2 or TRBV6-3 combines with J gene TRBJ1-2; no clear D. The CDR3 covers 11 residues. Germline V gene sequence: CDR1 MNHEY, CDR2 SVGEGT. The V end was cut by 5 bases, the J end by 3 bases, with 4 bases between.

The chain employs TRBV6-2 or TRBV6-3 and TRBJ1-1; D is ambiguous. This CDR3 is built from 13 residues. V was shortened by 4 bases and J by 4 bases, with 10 bases between the two germline ends. Per the germline V gene, CDR1 is MNHEY and CDR2 is SVGEGT. The CDR3 DNA is TGTGCCAGCAGTTTACTCAGGTTCACTGAAGCTTTCTTT. Amino acids: CASSLLRFTEAFF.

This clone was seen a few times. The chain combines TRBV7-8 with TRBJ2-7, with a tentative D call TRBD2 (6 bases). The germline V and J ends were trimmed by 5 bases and 3 bases, with 17 bases remaining between them. Germline CDR1 is SGHVS and CDR2 is FQNEAQ. This CDR3 region has 15 residues. The CDR3 sequence: CASSLQPGRGYEQYF. The CDR3 coding sequence is TGTGCCAGCAGCCTCCAGCCAGGGCGGGGCTACGAGCAGTACTTC. The full variable domain, its missing parts supplied by reference TRBV7-8 and TRBJ2-7, is GAGVSQSPRYKVAKRGQDVALRCDPISGHVSLFWYQQALGQGPEFLTYFQNEAQLDKSGLPSDRFFAERPEGSVSTLKIQRTQQEDSAVYLCASSLQPGRGYEQYFGPGTRLTVT.